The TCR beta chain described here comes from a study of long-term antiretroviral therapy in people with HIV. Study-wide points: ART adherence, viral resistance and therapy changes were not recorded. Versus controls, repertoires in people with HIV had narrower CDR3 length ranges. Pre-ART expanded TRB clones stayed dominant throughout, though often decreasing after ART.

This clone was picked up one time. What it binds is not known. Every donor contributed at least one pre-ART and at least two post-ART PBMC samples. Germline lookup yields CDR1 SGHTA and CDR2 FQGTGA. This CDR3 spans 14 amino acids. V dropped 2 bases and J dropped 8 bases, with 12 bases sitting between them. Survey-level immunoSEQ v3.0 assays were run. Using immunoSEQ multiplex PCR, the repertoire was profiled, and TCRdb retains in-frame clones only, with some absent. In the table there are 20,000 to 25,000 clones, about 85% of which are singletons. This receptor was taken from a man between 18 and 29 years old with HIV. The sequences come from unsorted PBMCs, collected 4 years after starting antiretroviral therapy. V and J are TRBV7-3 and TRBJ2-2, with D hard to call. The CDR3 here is CASSLGIGTGELFF. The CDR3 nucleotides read TGTGCCAGCAGCTTAGGGATCGGCACGGGGGAGCTGTTTTTT.